The 30 T cell receptor beta chains in this list originate from one sample, sequenced in a study of T-cell memory formation after mild COVID-19. TCRdb re-derived calls from the 5' RACE reads in MiXCR, one entry per CDR3 protein. Of roughly 340,000 distinct CDR3 sequences in the sample, 15% were seen once. Source material: PBMCs or a T cell subset sorted from them (not recorded which). All receptors derive from a man between 18 and 29 years old who had mild COVID-19 (a few samples of this study predate the infection). Cell type and time point are not known.

Written as DNA, the CDR3 is TGCGCCAGCAGCCAAGTAACGGAGACAGGGCCGTATGGCTACACCTTC. Translating gives CASSQVTETGPYGYTF. V is TRBV4-3 and J is TRBJ1-2; 7 nucleotides agree with TRBD1. J was trimmed by 5 bases and V by 1 base; bases with no gene match: 10. CDR1 and CDR2 from the germline V gene are LGHNA and YSLEER. This CDR3 comprises 16 residues.

Only a few counts were recorded for this clonotype. The chain carries TRBV7-2 and TRBJ1-1, with D hard to call. V gave up 3 bases and J gave up 3 bases, with 14 bases separating them. Germline CDR1 and CDR2: SGHTA and FQGNSA. This CDR3 contains 15 residues. This chain's CDR3 is CASSFQAWIDTEAFF. The CDR3 coding sequence is TGTGCCAGCAGCTTTCAGGCCTGGATTGACACTGAAGCTTTCTTT.

This clonotype was observed a handful of times. The J gene is TRBJ2-3, the V gene TRBV7-3; 9 bases fit TRBD1. J gave up 2 bases and V 3 bases, and 3 bases lay outside the gene matches. The CDR3 has 15 amino acids. Germline assignment: CDR1 SGHTA and CDR2 FQGTGA. The CDR3 sequence: CASSLGDRVTDTQYF. CDR3 sequence (DNA): TGTGCCAGCAGCTTGGGGGACAGGGTCACAGATACGCAGTATTTT. The full variable domain, in which reference TRBV7-3 and TRBJ2-3 provide the parts outside the CDR3, is GAGVSQTPSNKVTEKGKYVELRCDPISGHTALYWYRQSLGQGPEFLIYFQGTGAADDSGLPNDRFFAVRPEGSVSTLKIQRTERGDSAVYLCASSLGDRVTDTQYFGPGTRLTVL.

This clonotype was detected a few times. A read error may be the cause here, since a much bigger clone is one base away. This chain links TRBV7-2 with TRBJ2-1, with TRBD1 matching 8 bases. CDR3 length: 16 amino acids. The germline gives CDR1 SGHTA, CDR2 FQGNSA. In DNA form, the CDR3 reads TGTGTCAGCAGCGACCAGCCAACAGGGACAGGCAATGAGCAGTTCTTC. It encodes CVSSDQPTGTGNEQFF.

This clonotype was counted at least ten times. CDR3 in DNA: TGTGCCAGCAGCTCCGGGTCTAACACTGAAGCTTTCTTT. As protein: CASSSGSNTEAFF. J is TRBJ1-1 and V is TRBV7-3, with D unresolved. The CDR3 covers 13 residues. Trimming cost V 4 bases and J 2 bases, with 8 bases left between them. Germline loops: CDR1 SGHTA, CDR2 FQGTGA.

This rearrangement joins TRBV29-1 to TRBJ2-1; 7 bases align to TRBD2. Germline CDR1 SQVTM, CDR2 ANQGSEA. With 3 bases clipped from V and 12 bases from J, the junction kept 2 bases outside the gene matches. CDR3 length equals 10 residues. The chain's CDR3 is CSVDRTRQFF. The CDR3 DNA follows: TGCAGCGTTGACCGGACTAGGCAGTTCTTC.

The chain couples TRBV6-1 to TRBJ2-5; 9 nucleotides agree with TRBD1. Germline V CDR1 and CDR2: MNHNS, SASEGT. The CDR3 consists of 14 residues. The trim removed 9 bases at V and 5 bases at J, leaving 10 bases unmatched. The CDR3 sequence is CASQDRGRLETQYF. In DNA form, the CDR3 reads TGTGCCAGTCAGGACAGGGGCCGGCTCGAGACCCAGTACTTC.

The table lists this clonotype with a few counts. The chain joins TRBV6-5 to TRBJ2-7, with 8 nucleotides matching TRBD1. Per germline, CDR1 MNHEY and CDR2 SVGAGI. Trimming removed 6 bases from V and 3 bases from J; junction bases left unmatched: 10. This CDR3 contains 15 residues. CDR3: CASRSYLGTGYEQYF. CDR3 DNA sequence: TGTGCCAGCAGGTCTTACCTCGGGACAGGCTACGAGCAGTACTTC.

This clonotype has at least ten counts. In nucleotides, the CDR3 is TGTGCCAGCAGGGACAGGGGTGGCACAGATACGCAGTATTTT. Translated, it gives CASRDRGGTDTQYF. V is TRBV12-3 or TRBV12-4 and J is TRBJ2-3; 9 positions match TRBD1. The trim removed 6 bases at V and 1 base at J, leaving 2 bases unmatched. The CDR3 is 14 residues long.

CDR3 loop: CASSAGLNRETQYF. CDR3 bases: TGTGCCAGCAGCGCAGGGTTGAACCGAGAGACCCAGTACTTC. V gene TRBV7-6 combines with J gene TRBJ2-5; D might be TRBD1 (5 bases). The V gene's germline CDR1 is SGHVS and CDR2 FNYEAQ. The CDR3 length is 14 residues. Trimming cost V 5 bases and J 4 bases, with 14 bases left between them.

This clonotype came up many times. V usage is TRBV7-9 and J usage is TRBJ2-1, with D maybe TRBD1 (6 bases). Germline-derived CDR1 and CDR2 are SEHNR and FQNEAQ (reference sequence). V lost 3 bases and J 8 bases, leaving 11 bases between the germline ends. The length of the CDR3 is 13 residues. This CDR3 is CASSFVGADEQFF. The DNA for the CDR3 is TGTGCCAGCAGCTTCGTGGGGGCGGATGAGCAGTTCTTC. Drawing the rest from reference TRBV7-9 and TRBJ2-1, the complete variable domain is DTGVSQNPRHKITKRGQNVTFRCDPISEHNRLYWYRQTLGQGPEFLTYFQNEAQLEKSRLLSDRFSAERPKGSFSTLEIQRTEQGDSAMYLCASSFVGADEQFFGPGTRLTVL.

This clonotype was detected a few times. The chain uses TRBV12-3 or TRBV12-4 and TRBJ2-3; D is ambiguous. Trimming stripped 6 bases from V and 5 bases from J, with 12 bases between. This CDR3 has 13 amino acids. The CDR3, as DNA: TGTGCCAGCAGAAGTAGTGGTGGAGATACGCAGTATTTT. This codes for CASRSSGGDTQYF.

This chain connects TRBV7-2 to TRBJ2-5, with TRBD2 as a possible D gene (6 bases). The V and J ends lost 5 bases and 5 bases respectively, with 15 bases between them. Germline CDR1 and CDR2: SGHTA and FQGNSA. There are 14 residues in the CDR3. In DNA form, the CDR3 reads TGTGCCAGCAGCGCCGGGACTGTTATTGAGACCCAGTACTTC. It translates to CASSAGTVIETQYF.

CDR3 protein: CASSLRKGDQPQHF. The CDR3 coding sequence is TGTGCCAGCAGTTTACGTAAGGGGGATCAGCCCCAGCATTTT. V is TRBV27 and J is TRBJ1-5, with D perhaps matching TRBD1 (6 bases). The CDR3 has 14 residues. CDR1 is MNHEY, CDR2 SMNVEV, per germline (reference sequence). V was cut by 2 bases and J by 5 bases, with 10 bases left in between.

This clonotype was seen more than once but under ten times. This chain connects TRBV3-1 to TRBJ1-2, with TRBD1 matching 10 bases. Trimming at V came to 4 bases and at J to 8 bases, leaving 7 bases not matched to a gene. This CDR3 contains 14 residues. Germline V gene sequence: CDR1 LGHDT, CDR2 YNNKEL (reference sequence). DNA of the CDR3: TGTGCCAGCAGCCCGATAGACAGGGGGCACGGCTACACCTTC. Amino acid sequence: CASSPIDRGHGYTF. The full variable domain, completed using reference TRBV3-1 and TRBJ1-2, is DTAVSQTPKYLVTQMGNDKSIKCEQNLGHDTMYWYKQDSKKFLKIMFSYNNKELIINETVPNRFSPKSPDKAHLNLHINSLELGDSAVYFCASSPIDRGHGYTFGSGTRLTVV.

In its sample, this clonotype was seen a few times. This rearrangement joins TRBV28 to TRBJ1-2; 8 nucleotides align to TRBD1. Losses at the gene ends were 6 bases for V and 3 bases for J; bases not matched to a gene: 3. CDR3 length equals 13 residues. Per germline, CDR1 MDHEN and CDR2 SYDVKM. The CDR3 DNA sequence: TGTGCCAGCAGGGACAGGGCATACTATGGCTACACCTTC. As protein: CASRDRAYYGYTF.

The rearrangement links TRBV6-5 to TRBJ2-3, with D possibly being TRBD2 (5 bases). With 7 bases removed from V and 2 bases from J, the gap between germline ends came to 10 bases. The CDR3 contains 13 residues. CDR1 and CDR2 (germline): MNHEY, SVGAGI. Here the CDR3 DNA reads TGTGCCAGCAAGGAGGAGATCACAGATACGCAGTATTTT. It yields the protein CASKEEITDTQYF.

V usage is TRBV11-2 and J usage is TRBJ2-7; D may be TRBD1 or TRBD2 (6 bases each). CDR1 is SGHAT and CDR2 is FQNNGV in the germline V gene. The V and J ends lost 5 bases and 3 bases respectively, with 17 bases between them. The CDR3 has 15 residues. CDR3 sequence: CASSLRQAGHYEQYF. As DNA, the CDR3 is TGTGCCAGCAGCCTAAGACAGGCGGGGCACTACGAGCAGTACTTC.

The chain uses TRBV7-2 and TRBJ2-2; possibly TRBD2 for D (5 bases). Trimming left V 3 bases short and J 4 bases short, with 15 bases between. The CDR3 length is 16 residues. Germline CDR1 SGHTA, CDR2 FQGNSA. The CDR3 DNA sequence: TGTGCCAGCAGCTTTCGGCTAGCCTCCACCACCGGGGAGCTGTTTTTT. Translated: CASSFRLASTTGELFF.

This clonotype came up a few times. The gene calls are TRBV6-5 and TRBJ1-6; 7 positions agree with TRBD1. CDR3 length equals 15 residues. CDR1 is MNHEY and CDR2 is SVGAGI in the germline V gene. V was pared by 6 bases and J by 5 bases, with 7 bases of the junction left unmatched. CDR3 residues: CASRFRDRNNSPLHF. CDR3 DNA: TGTGCCAGCAGATTCCGGGACAGAAATAATTCACCCCTCCACTTT.

This clonotype showed up many times. The V gene is TRBV4-3, the J gene TRBJ2-1; D is tentatively TRBD1 or TRBD2 (6 bases each). This CDR3 region has 15 residues. Germline CDR1 LGHNA, CDR2 YSLEER. V lost 3 bases and J 7 bases, leaving 16 bases between the germline ends. The chain's CDR3 is CASSQGWGARNEQFF. CDR3 bases: TGCGCCAGCAGCCAGGGTTGGGGGGCGCGAAATGAGCAGTTCTTC.

V and J are TRBV12-3 or TRBV12-4 and TRBJ1-2, with a possible D match to TRBD1 (5 bases). Trimming cost V 6 bases and J 6 bases, with 8 bases left between them. The CDR3 length is 11 residues. CDR3 amino acids: CASSWGDGYTF. In nucleotides, the CDR3 is TGTGCCAGCAGCTGGGGGGATGGCTACACCTTC.

The genes are TRBV6-5 and TRBJ1-2; 8 bases are a match to TRBD1. Germline V gene sequence: CDR1 MNHEY, CDR2 SVGAGI. The CDR3 totals 14 residues. V shed 7 bases, J shed 4 bases, and the junction held 8 bases outside the gene matches. CDR3 loop: CASTRQGSVYGYTF. DNA of the CDR3: TGTGCCAGCACCCGACAGGGGAGCGTCTATGGCTACACCTTC.

The CDR3 DNA reads as TGCAGTGCCGGTGACAGGCTCAATCAGCCCCAGCATTTT. This gives the protein CSAGDRLNQPQHF. V is TRBV20-1 and J is TRBJ1-5, with a tentative D call TRBD1 (6 bases). Deletions cut 6 bases from V and 3 bases from J, with 12 bases between. CDR1 is DFQATT, CDR2 SNEGSKA, per germline (reference sequence). The CDR3 consists of 13 residues.

This chain links TRBV4-2 with TRBJ2-3; D is ambiguous. Germline V gives CDR1 LGHNA, CDR2 YNFKEQ. CDR3 size: 14 residues. The V end lost 0 bases, the J end lost 6 bases, and 10 bases lay between the germline ends. CDR3 sequence (DNA): TGTGCCAGCAGCCAAGACCTCACGTTGGATACGCAGTATTTT. Amino acid sequence: CASSQDLTLDTQYF.

This clonotype appeared a few times. The chain employs TRBV10-2 and TRBJ1-1; TRBD1 matches 8 bases. J lost 4 bases, V lost 6 bases, and 7 bases had no gene match. The CDR3 has 14 residues. Germline V gives CDR1 WSHSY, CDR2 SAAADI. CDR3 protein: CASRVQGGTTEAFF. The CDR3 DNA is TGCGCCAGCAGGGTACAGGGGGGGACCACTGAAGCTTTCTTT.

This clonotype was found a few times. This chain uses TRBV4-3 with TRBJ2-4, with D possibly matching TRBD1 (7 bases). V was cut by 3 bases and J by 6 bases, with 18 bases left in between. The CDR3 is 16 amino acids. Germline CDR1 reads LGHNA; CDR2 reads YSLEER. In DNA, the CDR3 is TGCGCCAGCAGCCATGCCAGGGGGGCGGAACGAAACATTCAGTACTTC. This sequence encodes CASSHARGAERNIQYF.

A few counts support this clonotype. The CDR3 loop reads CASSQDLLRGDEQYV. The CDR3 nucleotides are TGCGCCAGCAGCCAAGATCTCCTCCGAGGCGACGAGCAGTACGTC. V and J are TRBV4-1 and TRBJ2-7; D gene unclear. The germline V gene has CDR1 MGHRA and CDR2 YSYEKL. V lost 0 bases, J lost 5 bases, and 14 bases lay in between. CDR3 length: 15 amino acids.

This clonotype occurred a few times. The chain carries TRBV7-9 and TRBJ1-5; maybe TRBD1 (6 bases). CDR3 size: 15 residues. Trimming pared 3 bases from V and 6 bases from J, leaving 15 bases between. Germline V gives CDR1 SEHNR, CDR2 FQNEAQ (reference sequence). CDR3 bases: TGTGCCAGCAGCTTTGACGACAGGCCCAGTCAGCCCCAGCATTTT. Translation gives CASSFDDRPSQPQHF. Drawing the rest from reference TRBV7-9 and TRBJ1-5, the complete variable domain is DTGVSQNPRHKITKRGQNVTFRCDPISEHNRLYWYRQTLGQGPEFLTYFQNEAQLEKSRLLSDRFSAERPKGSFSTLEIQRTEQGDSAMYLCASSFDDRPSQPQHFGDGTRLSIL.

The V call is TRBV23-1, the J call TRBJ2-7, with a possible D match to TRBD1 (5 bases). TRBV23-1 is classed as an ORF, of uncertain function. This CDR3 has 23 amino acids. Trimming cost V 0 bases and J 7 bases, with 40 bases left between them. For the CDR3, the DNA is TGCGCCAGCAGTCAATCTAGTGGCGATTTCGACAGAAAGGGCCTCTACGTACCCTGGGAGCAGTACGTC. Encoded protein: CASSQSSGDFDRKGLYVPWEQYV.